Listed below are T cell receptor beta chains from one sample, sequenced in a study of molecular identifiers for immune sequencing clone quantification. From the PCR reads, TCRdb called clonotypes with MiXCR, one entry per CDR3 protein. The sample holds approximately 500,000 distinct CDR3 sequences, around 23% seen once. The material sequenced was naive CD8+ T cells from blood, with Jurkat cell RNA spiked in. All receptors come from a human donor in good health. Some libraries in this study had Jurkat cell RNA spiked in. The CDR3 runs from the conserved cysteine through the conserved F or W. Each record gives: V gene, J gene, clone size, D gene, CDR3 DNA, CDR3 protein. A D gene is named only where the DNA matches it firmly. Size is omitted from some rows. Given values are once, few, many or a class for expanded clones.

TRBV20-1	TRBJ2-3	many	.	TGCAGTGCTTGCCCTCTCTCCTCAGGCACTTTAAATACGCAGTATTTT	CSACPLSSGTLNTQYF
TRBV9	TRBJ2-4	.	.	TGTGCCAGCAGCGTAGGGAGCACCCTAGCCATTAACATTCAGTACTTC	CASSVGSTLAINIQYF
TRBV4-3	TRBJ1-2	.	.	TGCGCCAGCAGCCAAGATGGGTCTACCTATGGCTACACCTTC	CASSQDGSTYGYTF
TRBV3-1	TRBJ2-1	.	TRBD2	TGTGCCAGCAGCCAAGAAGAAGCGGGAGTCTACAATGAGCAGTTCTTC	CASSQEEAGVYNEQFF
TRBV12-3/TRBV12-4	TRBJ1-5	many	.	TGTGCCAGCAGTTCTCTAGATTTCGCAGGGGCACCCCAGCATTTT	CASSSLDFAGAPQHF
TRBV2	TRBJ1-4	few	TRBD1	TGTGCCAGCAGCGGGACAGGGAGAAATGAAAAACTGTTTTTT	CASSGTGRNEKLFF
TRBV4-3	TRBJ2-1	many	TRBD2	TGCGCCAGCAGCCAGGGGACTAGCGGGGTCAATGAGCAGTTCTTC	CASSQGTSGVNEQFF
TRBV28	TRBJ2-7	few	TRBD1	TGTGCCAGCAGTAACCTGGGACAGATCCACGAGCAGTACTTC	CASSNLGQIHEQYF
TRBV7-2	TRBJ2-5	.	TRBD2	TGTGCCAGCAGCTTACAGTTTAGCGGGAGAGAGACCCAGTACTTC	CASSLQFSGRETQYF
TRBV20-1	TRBJ2-2	.	TRBD1	TGCAGTGCTAGAGCGACAGGGGATAACACCGGGGAGCTGTTTTTT	CSARATGDNTGELFF
TRBV7-2	TRBJ2-7	.	TRBD2	TGTGCCAGCAGATACCTAGCGGTTCCGAGCTACGAGCAGTACTTC	CASRYLAVPSYEQYF
TRBV4-1	TRBJ1-6	few	.	TGCGCCAGCAGGCACCGGGAAGATAATTCACCCCTCCACTTT	CASRHREDNSPLHF
TRBV27	TRBJ2-3	few	TRBD2	TGTGCCAGCAGTTCAGCGGGAGGCCCTCGACATACGCAGTATTTT	CASSSAGGPRHTQYF
TRBV30	TRBJ2-5	.	TRBD2	TGTGCCTGGAGTTTAACTAGCGGGGAAGAGACCCGGTACTTC	CAWSLTSGEETRYF
TRBV7-9	TRBJ2-7	few	.	TGTGCCAGCAGCTTAGCGAGGGGGTTGTTCTCCTACGAGCAGTACTTC	CASSLARGLFSYEQYF
TRBV20-1	TRBJ2-7	few	.	TGCAGTGCTAGAGATCCTTATGCTGAGATCTACGAGCAGTACTTC	CSARDPYAEIYEQYF
TRBV3-1	TRBJ2-1	few	.	TGTGCCAGCAGCCAAGATGGAGGGTTCACTAGTAATGAGCAGTTCTTC	CASSQDGGFTSNEQFF
TRBV1	TRBJ2-5	.	.	TGCACCAGCAGCCAAAGGCAGGGGGCTTTAGAGACCCAGTACTTC	CTSSQRQGALETQYF
TRBV6-6	TRBJ2-5	.	TRBD1	TGTGCCAGCAGTCACTCCCGGGGACAGGGGGCAGAGACCCAGTACTTC	CASSHSRGQGAETQYF
TRBV15	TRBJ2-5	.	.	TGTGCCACCAGCAGTCGGTCAGTCCAAGAGACCCAGTACTTC	CATSSRSVQETQYF
TRBV27	TRBJ2-5	.	.	TGTGCCAGCAGTCCCATCCTCGCAGGGATGGAGACCCAGTACTTC	CASSPILAGMETQYF
TRBV7-2	TRBJ1-4	many	TRBD1	TGTGCCAGCAGCTTAGTAGGGACAGGGCACCCGATTTTT	CASSLVGTGHPIF
TRBV7-9	TRBJ2-7	.	.	TGTGCCAGCAGCCCCCCTGGCCTCTCCTACGAGCAGTACTTC	CASSPPGLSYEQYF
TRBV7-9	TRBJ2-7	.	.	TGTGCCAGCAGCTTAACCGCCGACAGAGCCTACGAGCAGTACTTC	CASSLTADRAYEQYF
TRBV12-3/TRBV12-4	TRBJ2-3	few	.	TGTGCCAGCAGTATCCGGGCATACTATGATACGCAGTATTTT	CASSIRAYYDTQYF
TRBV12-3/TRBV12-4	TRBJ1-5	few	.	TGTGCCAGCACAGGTGACCATCTCAGGGGTAATCAGCCCCAGCATTTT	CASTGDHLRGNQPQHF
TRBV29-1	TRBJ2-1	.	TRBD1	TGCAGCGTTGATGGGACAGCCGCCTACAATGAGCAGTTCTTC	CSVDGTAAYNEQFF
TRBV20-1	TRBJ2-7	.	TRBD2	TGCAGTGCTAGCCCCAGAGCGTCTACCTACGGGGGGTCCTACGAGCAGTACTTC	CSASPRASTYGGSYEQYF
TRBV27	TRBJ1-6	few	.	TGTGCCAGCAGCCCTGACGGCTACTATAATTCACCCCTCCACTTT	CASSPDGYYNSPLHF
TRBV19	TRBJ2-7	few	.	TGTGCCAGTAGTAAGGACTACGAGCAGTACTTC	CASSKDYEQYF
TRBV30	TRBJ2-1	.	.	TGTGCCTGGAGCAGTTCCCCCTGGAATGAGCAGTTCTTC	CAWSSSPWNEQFF
TRBV28	TRBJ2-7	.	TRBD2	TGTGCCAGCGGGACTAGCGGGACCTCCTACGAGCAGTACTTC	CASGTSGTSYEQYF
TRBV27	TRBJ2-2	.	TRBD2	TGTGCCAGCAGTTTTGAGCGGGGCGCCTCATGGGGGCTGTTTTTT	CASSFERGASWGLFF
TRBV10-3	TRBJ1-1	few	.	TGTGCCATCAGTGAGACGGCAGTGGAAGCTTTCTTT	CAISETAVEAFF
TRBV4-1	TRBJ2-3	.	.	TGCGCCAGCAGTCCTACGGGGCAGAGCACTAGCACAGATACGCAGTGTTTT	CASSPTGQSTSTDTQCF
TRBV20-1	TRBJ2-7	few	.	TGCAGTGCCGCCCCCTCTAGGTCCTACGAGCAGTACTTC	CSAAPSRSYEQYF
TRBV7-9	TRBJ2-5	few	TRBD2	TGTGCCAGCAGCTTGGACCTAGCGGGGAGAAAGCAAGAGACCCAGTACTTC	CASSLDLAGRKQETQYF
TRBV28	TRBJ2-3	.	TRBD2	TGTGCCAGCAGTTCGTTAGCGGGAGGGCCCGTAACAAACACAGATACGCAGTATTTT	CASSSLAGGPVTNTDTQYF
TRBV29-1	TRBJ2-1	few	TRBD2	TGCAGCGTTGATCCGGGACTAAACTACAATGAGCAGTTCTTC	CSVDPGLNYNEQFF
TRBV7-9	TRBJ2-3	few	.	TGTGCCAGCAGCTTAGAGGGGTTCGGCGCAGATACGCAGTATTTT	CASSLEGFGADTQYF
TRBV5-5	TRBJ2-1	few	TRBD1	TGTGCCAGCAGCCCGGACAGGGAGGACAATGAGCAGTTCTTC	CASSPDREDNEQFF
TRBV27	TRBJ2-3	few	.	TGTGCCAGCAGTTCCATCGCGGTTACGGGGCTAGATACGCAGTATTTT	CASSSIAVTGLDTQYF
TRBV10-3	TRBJ1-1	few	.	TGTGCCATCAGTGATTTCGGGGGAAAGTGGACTGAAGCTTTCTTT	CAISDFGGKWTEAFF
TRBV9	TRBJ2-2	few	.	TGTGCCAGCAACGGGTTCACCGGGGAGCTGTTTTTT	CASNGFTGELFF
TRBV27	TRBJ2-7	.	.	TGTGCCAGCGGCCTTATCTCCTACGAGCAGTACTTC	CASGLISYEQYF
TRBV27	TRBJ1-6	few	.	TGTGCCAGCAGTTCGGACGGTGTCAATTCACCCCTCCACTTT	CASSSDGVNSPLHF
TRBV7-9	TRBJ2-1	many	TRBD2	TGTGCCAGCAGCGCCAGTTCCGGGACTAGCGGGAGTAATGAGCAGTTCTTC	CASSASSGTSGSNEQFF
TRBV3-1	TRBJ2-3	.	.	TGTGCCAGCAGCCAAGTCGGCCCCAGCACAGATACGCAGTATTTT	CASSQVGPSTDTQYF